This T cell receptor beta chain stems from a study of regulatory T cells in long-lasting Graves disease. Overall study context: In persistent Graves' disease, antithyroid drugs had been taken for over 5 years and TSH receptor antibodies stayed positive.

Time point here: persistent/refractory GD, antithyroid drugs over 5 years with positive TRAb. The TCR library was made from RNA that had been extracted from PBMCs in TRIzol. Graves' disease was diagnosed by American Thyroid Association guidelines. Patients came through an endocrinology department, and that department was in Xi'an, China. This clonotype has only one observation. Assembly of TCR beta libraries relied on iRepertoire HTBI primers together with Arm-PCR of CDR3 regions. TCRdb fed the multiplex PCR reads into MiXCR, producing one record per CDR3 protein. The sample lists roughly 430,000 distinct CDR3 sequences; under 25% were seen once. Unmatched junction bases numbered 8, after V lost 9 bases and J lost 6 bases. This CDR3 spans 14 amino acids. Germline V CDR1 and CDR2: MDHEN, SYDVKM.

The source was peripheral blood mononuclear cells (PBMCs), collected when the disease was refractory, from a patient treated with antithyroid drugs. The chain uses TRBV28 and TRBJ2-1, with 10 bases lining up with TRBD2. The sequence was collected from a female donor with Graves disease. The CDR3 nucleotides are TGTGCCAGTCATGGGCTAGCGGGAGTCAATGAGCAGTTCTTC. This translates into CASHGLAGVNEQFF.